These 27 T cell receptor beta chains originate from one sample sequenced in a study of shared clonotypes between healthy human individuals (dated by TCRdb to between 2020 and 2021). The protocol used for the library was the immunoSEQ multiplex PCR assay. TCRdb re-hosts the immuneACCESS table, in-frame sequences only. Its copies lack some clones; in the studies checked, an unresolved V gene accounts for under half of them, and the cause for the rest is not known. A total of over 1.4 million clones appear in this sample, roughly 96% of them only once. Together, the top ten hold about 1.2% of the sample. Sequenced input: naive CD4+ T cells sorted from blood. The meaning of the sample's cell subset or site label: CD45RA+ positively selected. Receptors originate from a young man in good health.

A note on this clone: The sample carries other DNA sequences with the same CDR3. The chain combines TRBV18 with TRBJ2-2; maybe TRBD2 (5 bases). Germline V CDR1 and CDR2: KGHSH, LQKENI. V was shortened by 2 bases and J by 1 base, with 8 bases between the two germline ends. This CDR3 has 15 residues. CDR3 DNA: TGTGCCAGCTCACCAGGACGGGGGAACACCGGGGAGCTGTTTTTT. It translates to CASSPGRGNTGELFF.

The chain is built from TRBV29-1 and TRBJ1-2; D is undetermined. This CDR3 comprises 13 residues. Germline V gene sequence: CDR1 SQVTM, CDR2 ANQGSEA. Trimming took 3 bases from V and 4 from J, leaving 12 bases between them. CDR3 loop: CSVDSRGSYGYTF. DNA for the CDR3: TGCAGCGTTGATTCCCGTGGGAGCTATGGCTACACCTTC.

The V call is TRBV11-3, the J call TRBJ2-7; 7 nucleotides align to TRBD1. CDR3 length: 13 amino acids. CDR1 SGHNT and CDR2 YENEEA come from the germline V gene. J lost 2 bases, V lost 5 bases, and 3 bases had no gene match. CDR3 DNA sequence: TGTGCCAGCAGCCGGGGACAGACCTACGAGCAGTACTTC. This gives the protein CASSRGQTYEQYF.

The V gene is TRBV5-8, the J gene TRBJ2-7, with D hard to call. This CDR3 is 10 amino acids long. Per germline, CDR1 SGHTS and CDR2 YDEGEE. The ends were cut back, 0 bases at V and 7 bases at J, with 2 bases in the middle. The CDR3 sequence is CASSLVEQYF. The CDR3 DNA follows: TGTGCCAGCAGCTTGGTAGAGCAGTACTTC.

CDR3 amino acids: CASSRSGTLNTEAFF. CDR3 in DNA: TGTGCCAGCAGTAGATCCGGGACATTGAACACTGAAGCTTTCTTT. The rearrangement joins TRBV6-5 to TRBJ1-1; a weak D match, TRBD1 (6 bases). Germline values: CDR1 MNHEY, CDR2 SVGAGI. The CDR3 runs to 15 residues. V was clipped by 5 bases and J by 0 bases, with 13 bases between them.

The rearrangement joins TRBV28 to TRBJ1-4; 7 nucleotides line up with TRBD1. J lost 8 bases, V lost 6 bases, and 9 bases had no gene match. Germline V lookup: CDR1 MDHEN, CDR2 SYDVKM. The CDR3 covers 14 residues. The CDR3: CASRIQGSAEKLFF. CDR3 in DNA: TGTGCCAGCAGGATACAGGGGTCGGCGGAAAAACTGTTTTTT.

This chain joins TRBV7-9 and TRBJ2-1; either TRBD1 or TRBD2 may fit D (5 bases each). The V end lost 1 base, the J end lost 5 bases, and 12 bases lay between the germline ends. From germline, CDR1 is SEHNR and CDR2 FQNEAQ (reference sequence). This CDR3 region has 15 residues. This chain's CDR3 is CASSLVAGSDNEQFF. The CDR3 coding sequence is TGTGCCAGCAGCTTAGTGGCAGGGAGTGACAATGAGCAGTTCTTC.

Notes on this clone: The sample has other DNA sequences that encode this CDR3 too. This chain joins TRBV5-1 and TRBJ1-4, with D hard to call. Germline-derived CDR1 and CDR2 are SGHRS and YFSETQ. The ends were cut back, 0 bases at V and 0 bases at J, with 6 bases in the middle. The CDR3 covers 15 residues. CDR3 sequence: CASSLVGATNEKLFF. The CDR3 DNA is TGCGCCAGCAGCTTGGTTGGTGCAACTAATGAAAAACTGTTTTTT.

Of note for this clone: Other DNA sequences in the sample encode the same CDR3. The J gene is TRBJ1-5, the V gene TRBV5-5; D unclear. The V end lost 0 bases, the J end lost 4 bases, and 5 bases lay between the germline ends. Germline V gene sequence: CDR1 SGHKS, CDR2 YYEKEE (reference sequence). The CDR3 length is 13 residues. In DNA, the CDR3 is TGTGCCAGCAGCTTGGGAAGTAATCAGCCCCAGCATTTT. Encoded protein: CASSLGSNQPQHF.

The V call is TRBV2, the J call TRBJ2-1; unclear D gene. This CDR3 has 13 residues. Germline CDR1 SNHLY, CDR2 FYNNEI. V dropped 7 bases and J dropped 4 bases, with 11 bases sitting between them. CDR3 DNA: TGTGCCAGCAAGAAGGAGTCGTACAATGAGCAGTTCTTC. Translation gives CASKKESYNEQFF.

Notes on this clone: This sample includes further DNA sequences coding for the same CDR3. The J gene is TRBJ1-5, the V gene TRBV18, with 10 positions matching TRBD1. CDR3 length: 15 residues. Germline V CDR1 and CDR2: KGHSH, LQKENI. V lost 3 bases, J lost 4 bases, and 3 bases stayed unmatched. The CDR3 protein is CASSPRTGGNQPQHF. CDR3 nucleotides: TGTGCCAGCTCACCGAGGACAGGGGGGAATCAGCCCCAGCATTTT. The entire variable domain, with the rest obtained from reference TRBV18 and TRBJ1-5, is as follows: NAGVMQNPRHLVRRRGQEARLRCSPMKGHSHVYWYRQLPEEGLKFMVYLQKENIIDESGMPKERFSAEFPKEGPSILRIQQVVRGDSAAYFCASSPRTGGNQPQHFGDGTRLSIL.

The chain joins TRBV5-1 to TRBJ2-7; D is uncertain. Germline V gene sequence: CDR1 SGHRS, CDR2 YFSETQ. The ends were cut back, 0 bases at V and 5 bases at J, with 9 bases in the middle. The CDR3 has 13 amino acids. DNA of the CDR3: TGCGCCAGCAGCTTGGCGGCCCGCCACGAGCAGTACTTC. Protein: CASSLAARHEQYF.

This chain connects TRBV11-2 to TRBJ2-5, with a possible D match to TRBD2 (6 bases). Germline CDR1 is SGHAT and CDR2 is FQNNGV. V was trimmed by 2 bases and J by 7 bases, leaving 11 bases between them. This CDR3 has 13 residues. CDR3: CASSLRGIGTQYF. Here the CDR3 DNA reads TGTGCCAGCAGCTTACGGGGGATTGGGACCCAGTACTTC.

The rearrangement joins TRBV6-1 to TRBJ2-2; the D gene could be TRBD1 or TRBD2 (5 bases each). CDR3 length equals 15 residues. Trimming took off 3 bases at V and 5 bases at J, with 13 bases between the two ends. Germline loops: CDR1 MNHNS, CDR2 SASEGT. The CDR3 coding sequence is TGTGCCAGCAGTGACTTGGCCGGGGCTACCGGGGAGCTGTTTTTT. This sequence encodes CASSDLAGATGELFF.

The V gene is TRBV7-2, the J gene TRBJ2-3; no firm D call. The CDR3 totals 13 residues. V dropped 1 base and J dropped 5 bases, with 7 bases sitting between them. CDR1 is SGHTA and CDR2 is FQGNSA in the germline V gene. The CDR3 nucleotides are TGTGCCAGCAGCTTAGATCGGAGAGATACGCAGTATTTT. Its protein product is CASSLDRRDTQYF.

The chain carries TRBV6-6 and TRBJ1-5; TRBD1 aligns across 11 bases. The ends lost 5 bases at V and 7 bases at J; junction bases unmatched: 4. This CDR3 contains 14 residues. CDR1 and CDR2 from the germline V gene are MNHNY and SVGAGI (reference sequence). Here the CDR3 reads CASSGQGALQPQHF. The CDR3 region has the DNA TGTGCCAGCAGTGGACAGGGGGCCTTGCAGCCCCAGCATTTT.

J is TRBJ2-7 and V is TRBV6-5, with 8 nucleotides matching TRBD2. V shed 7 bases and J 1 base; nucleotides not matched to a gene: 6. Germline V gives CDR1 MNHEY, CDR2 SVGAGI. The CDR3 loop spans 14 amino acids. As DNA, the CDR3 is TGTGCCAGCAACAAACTAGCGGTGTCCTACGAGCAGTACTTC. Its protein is CASNKLAVSYEQYF.

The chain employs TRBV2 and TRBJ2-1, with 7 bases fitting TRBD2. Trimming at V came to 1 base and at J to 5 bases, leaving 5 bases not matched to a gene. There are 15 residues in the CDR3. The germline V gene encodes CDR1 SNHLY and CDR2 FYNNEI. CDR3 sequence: CASSEVGGRNNEQFF. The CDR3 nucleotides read TGTGCCAGCAGTGAAGTTGGCGGGAGAAACAATGAGCAGTTCTTC.

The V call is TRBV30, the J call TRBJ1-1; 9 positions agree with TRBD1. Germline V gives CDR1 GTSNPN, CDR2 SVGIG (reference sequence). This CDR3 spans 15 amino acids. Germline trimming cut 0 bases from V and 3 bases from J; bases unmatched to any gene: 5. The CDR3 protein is CAWSVGRQGDTEAFF. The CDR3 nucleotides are TGTGCCTGGAGTGTTGGGAGACAGGGGGACACTGAAGCTTTCTTT.

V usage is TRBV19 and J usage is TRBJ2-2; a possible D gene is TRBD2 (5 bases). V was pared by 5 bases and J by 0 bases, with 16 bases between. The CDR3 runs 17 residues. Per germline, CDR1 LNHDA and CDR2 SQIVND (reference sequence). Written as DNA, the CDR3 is TGTGCCAGTAGTTTTGCGATGGGAGTCGCGAACACCGGGGAGCTGTTTTTT. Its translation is CASSFAMGVANTGELFF.

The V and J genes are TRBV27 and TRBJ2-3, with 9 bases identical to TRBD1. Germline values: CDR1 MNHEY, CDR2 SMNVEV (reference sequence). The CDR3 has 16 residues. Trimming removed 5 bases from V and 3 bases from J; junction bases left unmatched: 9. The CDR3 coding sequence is TGTGCCAGCAGTACTGGGACAGGGCCAAGGACAGATACGCAGTATTTT. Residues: CASSTGTGPRTDTQYF.

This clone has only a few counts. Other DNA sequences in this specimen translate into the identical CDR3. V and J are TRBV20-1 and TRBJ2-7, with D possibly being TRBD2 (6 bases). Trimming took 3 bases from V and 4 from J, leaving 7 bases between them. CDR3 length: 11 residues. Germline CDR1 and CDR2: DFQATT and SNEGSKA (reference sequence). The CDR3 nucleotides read TGCAGTGCTAGCGGGAGTTACGAGCAGTACTTC. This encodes CSASGSYEQYF.

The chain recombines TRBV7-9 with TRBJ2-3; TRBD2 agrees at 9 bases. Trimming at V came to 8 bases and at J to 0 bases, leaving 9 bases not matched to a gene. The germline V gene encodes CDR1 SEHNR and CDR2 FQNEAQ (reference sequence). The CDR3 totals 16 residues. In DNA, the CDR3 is TGTGCCAGCCTTCCGGGACTAGCTTTTAGCACAGATACGCAGTATTTT. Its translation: CASLPGLAFSTDTQYF.

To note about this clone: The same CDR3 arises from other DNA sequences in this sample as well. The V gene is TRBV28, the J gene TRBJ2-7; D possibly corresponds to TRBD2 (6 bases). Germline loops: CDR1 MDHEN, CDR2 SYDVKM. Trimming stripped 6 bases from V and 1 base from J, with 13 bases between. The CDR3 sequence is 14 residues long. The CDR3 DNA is TGTGCCAGCAGCCTTAGCGGTTCTTCCTACGAGCAGTACTTC. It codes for CASSLSGSSYEQYF.

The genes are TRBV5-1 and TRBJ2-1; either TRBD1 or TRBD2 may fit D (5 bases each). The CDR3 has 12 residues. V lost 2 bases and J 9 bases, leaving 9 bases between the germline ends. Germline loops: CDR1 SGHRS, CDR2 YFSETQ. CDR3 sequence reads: CASSFPGTEQFF. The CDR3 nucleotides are TGCGCCAGCAGCTTTCCGGGGACTGAGCAGTTCTTC.

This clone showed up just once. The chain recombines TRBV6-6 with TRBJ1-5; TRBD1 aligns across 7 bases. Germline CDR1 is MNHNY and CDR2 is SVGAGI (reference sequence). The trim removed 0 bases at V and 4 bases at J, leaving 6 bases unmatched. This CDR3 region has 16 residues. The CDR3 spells CASSYSMTGMNQPQHF. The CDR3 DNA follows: TGTGCCAGCAGTTACTCGATGACAGGGATGAATCAGCCCCAGCATTTT.

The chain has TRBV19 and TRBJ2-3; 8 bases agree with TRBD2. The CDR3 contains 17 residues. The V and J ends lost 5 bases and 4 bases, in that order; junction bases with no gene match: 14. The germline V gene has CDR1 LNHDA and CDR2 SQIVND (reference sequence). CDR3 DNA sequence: TGTGCCAGTAGTGGTCCAGCGGGAGTAGCTATAGCAGATACGCAGTATTTT. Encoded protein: CASSGPAGVAIADTQYF.